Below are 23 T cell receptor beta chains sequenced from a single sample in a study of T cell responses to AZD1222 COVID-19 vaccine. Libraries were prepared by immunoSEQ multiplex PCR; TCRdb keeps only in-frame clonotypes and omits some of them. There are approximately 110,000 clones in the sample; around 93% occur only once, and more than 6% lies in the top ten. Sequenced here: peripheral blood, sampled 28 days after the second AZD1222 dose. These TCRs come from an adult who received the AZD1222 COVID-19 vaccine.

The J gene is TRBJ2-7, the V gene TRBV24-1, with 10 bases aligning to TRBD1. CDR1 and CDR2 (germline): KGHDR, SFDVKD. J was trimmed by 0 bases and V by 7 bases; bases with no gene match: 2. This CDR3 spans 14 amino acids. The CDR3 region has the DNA TGTGCCACCAGGGGACAGGGGAGCTCCTACGAGCAGTACTTC. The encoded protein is CATRGQGSSYEQYF.

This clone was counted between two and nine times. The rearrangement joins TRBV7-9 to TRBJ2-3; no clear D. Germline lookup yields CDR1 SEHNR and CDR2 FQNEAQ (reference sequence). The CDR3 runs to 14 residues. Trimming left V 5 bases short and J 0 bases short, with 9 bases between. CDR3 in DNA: TGTGCCAGCAGCCGACTCCTTAGCACAGATACGCAGTATTTT. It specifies CASSRLLSTDTQYF.

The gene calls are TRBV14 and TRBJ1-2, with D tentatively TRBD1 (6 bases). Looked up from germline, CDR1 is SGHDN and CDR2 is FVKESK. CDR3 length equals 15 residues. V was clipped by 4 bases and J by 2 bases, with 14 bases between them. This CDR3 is CASSPVWGGNYGYTF. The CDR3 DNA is TGTGCCAGCAGCCCCGTTTGGGGGGGCAACTATGGCTACACCTTC.

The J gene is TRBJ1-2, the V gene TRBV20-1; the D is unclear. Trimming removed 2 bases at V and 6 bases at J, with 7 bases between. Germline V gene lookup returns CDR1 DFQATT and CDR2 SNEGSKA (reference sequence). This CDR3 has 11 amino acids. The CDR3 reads CSARRGDGYTF. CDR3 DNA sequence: TGCAGTGCTAGACGGGGAGATGGCTACACCTTC.

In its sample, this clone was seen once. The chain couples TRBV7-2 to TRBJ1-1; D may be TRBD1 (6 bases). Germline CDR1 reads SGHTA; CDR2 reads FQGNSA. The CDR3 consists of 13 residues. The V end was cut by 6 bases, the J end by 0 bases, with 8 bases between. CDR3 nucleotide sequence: TGTGCCAGCAGGGACAGAGTGAACACTGAAGCTTTCTTT. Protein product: CASRDRVNTEAFF.

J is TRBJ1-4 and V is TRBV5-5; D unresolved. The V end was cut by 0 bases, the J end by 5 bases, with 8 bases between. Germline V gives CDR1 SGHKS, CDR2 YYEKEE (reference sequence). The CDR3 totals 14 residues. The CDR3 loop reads CASSLGYGNEKLFF. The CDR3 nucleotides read TGTGCCAGCAGCTTGGGGTACGGGAATGAAAAACTGTTTTTT.

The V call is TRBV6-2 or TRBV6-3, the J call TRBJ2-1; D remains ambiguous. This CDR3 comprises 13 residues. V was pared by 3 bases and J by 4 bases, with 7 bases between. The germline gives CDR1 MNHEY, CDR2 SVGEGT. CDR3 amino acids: CASSYDAYNEQFF. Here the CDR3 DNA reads TGTGCCAGCAGTTATGACGCATACAATGAGCAGTTCTTC.

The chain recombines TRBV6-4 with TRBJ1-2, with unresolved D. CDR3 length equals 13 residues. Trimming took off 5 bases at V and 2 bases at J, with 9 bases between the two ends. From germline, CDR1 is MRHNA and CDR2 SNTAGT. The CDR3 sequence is CASSPDANYGYTF. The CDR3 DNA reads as TGTGCCAGCAGTCCGGACGCGAACTATGGCTACACCTTC.

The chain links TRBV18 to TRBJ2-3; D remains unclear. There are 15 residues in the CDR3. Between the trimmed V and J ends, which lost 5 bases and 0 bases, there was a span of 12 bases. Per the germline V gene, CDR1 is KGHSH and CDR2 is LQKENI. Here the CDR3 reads CASSARTDSTDTQYF. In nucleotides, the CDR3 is TGTGCCAGCTCAGCTAGGACGGATAGCACAGATACGCAGTATTTT.

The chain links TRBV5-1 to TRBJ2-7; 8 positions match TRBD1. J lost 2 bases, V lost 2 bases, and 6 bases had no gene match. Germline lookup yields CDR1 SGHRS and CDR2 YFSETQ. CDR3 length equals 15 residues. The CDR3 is CASSFRGTGTYEQYF. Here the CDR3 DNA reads TGCGCCAGCAGCTTCCGCGGGACAGGTACCTACGAGCAGTACTTC.

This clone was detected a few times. For the CDR3, the DNA is TGTGCCAGCAGCTTGGGACTAGCGGGAATGGGTGAGCAGTTCTTC. It is translated as CASSLGLAGMGEQFF. The rearrangement joins TRBV5-6 to TRBJ2-1; 11 positions agree with TRBD2. V dropped 0 bases and J dropped 9; count of bases not matched to a gene: 5. Germline CDR1 is SGHDT and CDR2 is YYEEEE. This CDR3 has 15 residues.

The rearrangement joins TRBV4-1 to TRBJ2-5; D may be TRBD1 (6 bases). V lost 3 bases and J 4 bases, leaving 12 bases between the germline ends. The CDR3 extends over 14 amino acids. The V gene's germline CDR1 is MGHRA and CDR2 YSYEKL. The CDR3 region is CASSQATGPETQYF. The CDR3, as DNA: TGCGCCAGCAGCCAGGCGACAGGACCAGAGACCCAGTACTTC.

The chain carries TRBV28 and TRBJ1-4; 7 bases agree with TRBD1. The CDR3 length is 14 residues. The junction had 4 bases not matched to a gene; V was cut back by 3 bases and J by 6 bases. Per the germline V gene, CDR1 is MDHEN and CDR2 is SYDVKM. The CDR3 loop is CASSFSRGDEKLFF. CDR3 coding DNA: TGTGCCAGCAGTTTTTCCAGGGGGGATGAAAAACTGTTTTTT.

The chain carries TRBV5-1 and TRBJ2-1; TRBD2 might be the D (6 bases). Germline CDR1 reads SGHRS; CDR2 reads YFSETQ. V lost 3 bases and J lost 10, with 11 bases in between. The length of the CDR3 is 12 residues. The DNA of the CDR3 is TGCGCCAGCAGCTGGGGGGACTGGGAGCAGTTCTTC. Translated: CASSWGDWEQFF.

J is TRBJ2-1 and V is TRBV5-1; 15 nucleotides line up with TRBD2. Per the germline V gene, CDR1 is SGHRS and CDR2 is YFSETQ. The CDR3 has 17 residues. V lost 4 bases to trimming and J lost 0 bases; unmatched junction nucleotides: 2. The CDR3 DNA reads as TGCGCCAGCAGCAGGGGACTAGCGGGAGGCTCCTACAATGAGCAGTTCTTC. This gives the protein CASSRGLAGGSYNEQFF.

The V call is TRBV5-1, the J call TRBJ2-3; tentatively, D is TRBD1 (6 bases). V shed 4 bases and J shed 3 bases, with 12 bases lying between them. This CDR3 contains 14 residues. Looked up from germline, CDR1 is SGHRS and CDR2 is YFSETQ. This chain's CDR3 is CASSGGQRTDTQYF. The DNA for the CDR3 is TGCGCCAGCAGCGGGGGACAAAGGACAGATACGCAGTATTTT.

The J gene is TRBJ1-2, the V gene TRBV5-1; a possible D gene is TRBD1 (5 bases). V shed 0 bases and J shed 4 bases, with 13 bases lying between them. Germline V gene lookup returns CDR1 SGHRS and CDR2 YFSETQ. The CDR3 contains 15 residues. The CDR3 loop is CASSLEPGRSYGYTF. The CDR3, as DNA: TGCGCCAGCAGCTTGGAGCCGGGACGGAGCTATGGCTACACCTTC.

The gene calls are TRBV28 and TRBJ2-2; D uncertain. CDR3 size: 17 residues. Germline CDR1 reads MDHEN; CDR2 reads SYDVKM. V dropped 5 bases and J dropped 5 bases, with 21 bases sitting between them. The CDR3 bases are TGTGCCAGCAGTCCGGTCCCGATAGTCACTGTGACCGGGGAGCTGTTTTTT. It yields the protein CASSPVPIVTVTGELFF. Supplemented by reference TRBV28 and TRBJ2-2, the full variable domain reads DVKVTQSSRYLVKRTGEKVFLECVQDMDHENMFWYRQDPGLGLRLIYFSYDVKMKEKGDIPEGYSVSREKKERFSLILESASTNQTSMYLCASSPVPIVTVTGELFFGEGSRLTVL.

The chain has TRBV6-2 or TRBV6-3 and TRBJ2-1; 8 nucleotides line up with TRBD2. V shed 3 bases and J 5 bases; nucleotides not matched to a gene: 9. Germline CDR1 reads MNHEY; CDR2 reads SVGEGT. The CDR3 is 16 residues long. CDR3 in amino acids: CASSYKGAGGHNEQFF. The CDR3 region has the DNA TGTGCCAGCAGTTATAAGGGTGCGGGAGGACACAATGAGCAGTTCTTC.

In DNA form, the CDR3 reads TGTGCCAGCAGTTACTTGGTCCGCCATCCCCGACCGCCCCAGCATTTT. Its translation: CASSYLVRHPRPPQHF. The rearrangement uses TRBV6-5 and TRBJ1-5; the D is unclear. CDR3 size: 16 residues. Deletions cut 1 base from V and 9 bases from J, with 19 bases between. The V gene's germline CDR1 is MNHEY and CDR2 SVGAGI.

Here the CDR3 DNA reads TGTGCCAGCAGCTCACCCCGGGCCGCGAAGTACGAGCAGTACTTC. This translates into CASSSPRAAKYEQYF. The chain has TRBV11-2 and TRBJ2-7; the D is unclear. This CDR3 has 15 amino acids. Per germline, CDR1 SGHAT and CDR2 FQNNGV. Trimming left V 4 bases short and J 4 bases short, with 17 bases between.

The CDR3 bases are TGTGCCAGCAGGGTGATTAGCGGGGGACACAATGAGCAGTTCTTC. This encodes CASRVISGGHNEQFF. The chain links TRBV2 to TRBJ2-1; 9 positions match TRBD2. The J segment lost 5 bases and the V segment lost 6 bases, leaving 8 bases of the junction unmatched. This CDR3 comprises 15 residues. Germline V gene sequence: CDR1 SNHLY, CDR2 FYNNEI.

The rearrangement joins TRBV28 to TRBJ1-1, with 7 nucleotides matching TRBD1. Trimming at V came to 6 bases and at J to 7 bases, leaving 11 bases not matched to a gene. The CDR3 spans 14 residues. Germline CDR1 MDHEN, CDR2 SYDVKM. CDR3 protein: CASSRGQETSEAFF. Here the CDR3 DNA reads TGTGCCAGCAGCCGTGGACAGGAGACTAGTGAAGCTTTCTTT.